The entry below gives a single T cell receptor beta chain sequence along with its context. This entry comes from a study of PD-L1 blockade in urothelial cancer. Trimming stripped 5 bases from V and 8 bases from J, with 12 bases between. The CDR3 is made up of 12 amino acids. Germline V gene data show CDR1 as MDHEN and CDR2 as SYDVKM. Only in-frame clones appear in the TCRdb table, and some are missing; sequencing was by immunoSEQ multiplex PCR. The sample contains 35,000 to 45,000 clones, roughly 80% of which appear only once. The clonotype comes from a man aged 70 or older with urothelial cancer. The sample in question was PBMCs, obtained around atezolizumab (anti-PD-L1) treatment. This chain uses TRBV28 with TRBJ1-2; weak D call: TRBD1 (5 bases). This chain's CDR3 is CASSTRQYGYTF. The CDR3 coding sequence is TGTGCCAGCAGTACAAGACAGTACGGCTACACCTTC.